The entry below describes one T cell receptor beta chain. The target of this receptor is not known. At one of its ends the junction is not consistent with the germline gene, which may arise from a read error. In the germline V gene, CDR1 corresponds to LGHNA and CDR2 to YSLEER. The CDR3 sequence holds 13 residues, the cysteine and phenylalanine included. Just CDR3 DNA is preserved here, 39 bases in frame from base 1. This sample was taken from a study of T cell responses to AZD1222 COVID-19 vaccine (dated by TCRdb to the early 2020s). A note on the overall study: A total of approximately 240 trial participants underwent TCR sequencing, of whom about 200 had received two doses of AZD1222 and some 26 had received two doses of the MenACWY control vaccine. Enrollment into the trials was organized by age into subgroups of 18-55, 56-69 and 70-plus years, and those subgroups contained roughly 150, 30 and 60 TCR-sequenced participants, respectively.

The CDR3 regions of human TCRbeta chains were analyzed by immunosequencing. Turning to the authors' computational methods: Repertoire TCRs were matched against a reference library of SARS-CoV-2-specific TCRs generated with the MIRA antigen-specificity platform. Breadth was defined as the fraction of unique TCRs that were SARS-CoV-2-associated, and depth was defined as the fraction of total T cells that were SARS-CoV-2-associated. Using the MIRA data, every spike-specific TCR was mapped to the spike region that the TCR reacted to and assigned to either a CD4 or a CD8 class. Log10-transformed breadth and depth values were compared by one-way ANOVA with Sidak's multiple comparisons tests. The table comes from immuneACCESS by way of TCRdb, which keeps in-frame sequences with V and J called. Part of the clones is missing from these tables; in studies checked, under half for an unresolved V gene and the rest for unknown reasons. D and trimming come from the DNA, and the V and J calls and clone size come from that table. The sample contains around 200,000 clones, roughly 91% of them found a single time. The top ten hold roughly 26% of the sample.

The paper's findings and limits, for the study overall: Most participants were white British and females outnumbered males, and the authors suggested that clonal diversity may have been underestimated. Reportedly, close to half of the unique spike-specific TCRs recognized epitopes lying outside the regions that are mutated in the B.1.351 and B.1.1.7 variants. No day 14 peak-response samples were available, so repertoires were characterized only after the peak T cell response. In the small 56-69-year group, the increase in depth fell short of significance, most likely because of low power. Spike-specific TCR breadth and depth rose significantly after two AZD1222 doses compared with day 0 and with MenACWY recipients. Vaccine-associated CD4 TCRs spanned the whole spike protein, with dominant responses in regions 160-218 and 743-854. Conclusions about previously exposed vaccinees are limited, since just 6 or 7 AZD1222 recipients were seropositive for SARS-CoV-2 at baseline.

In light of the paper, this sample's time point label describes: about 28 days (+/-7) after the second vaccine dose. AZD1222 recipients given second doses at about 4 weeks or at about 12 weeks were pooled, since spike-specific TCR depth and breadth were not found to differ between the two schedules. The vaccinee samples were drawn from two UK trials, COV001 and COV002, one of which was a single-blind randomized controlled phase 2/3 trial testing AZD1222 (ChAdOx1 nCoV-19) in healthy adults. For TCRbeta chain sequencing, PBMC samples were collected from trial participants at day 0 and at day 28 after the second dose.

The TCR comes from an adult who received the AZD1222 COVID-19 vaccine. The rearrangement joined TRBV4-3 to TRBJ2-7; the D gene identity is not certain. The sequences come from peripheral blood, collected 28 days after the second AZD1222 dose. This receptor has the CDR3 CASSQVPFQALDF. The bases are TGCGCCAGCAGCCAAGTCCCCTTCCAGGCCTTGGACTTC.